The rows below give T cell receptor beta chains drawn from one sample of a study of T-cell memory formation after mild COVID-19. One entry per CDR3 protein, called by TCRdb with MiXCR from the 5' RACE reads. In the table there are 150,000 to 200,000 distinct CDR3 sequences, around a tenth of which are singletons. Sequencing used PBMCs or a T cell subset sorted from them (not recorded which). The receptor set was obtained from a man between 18 and 35 years old who had mild COVID-19 (a few samples of this study predate the infection). Cell type and time point are not known. Each CDR3 is given with its conserved first and last residue. A D gene is named only where the DNA matches it firmly. Some rows mark clone size as missing; the rest say once, few, many or name a class of expanded clone.

d_gene	abundance	v_gene	j_gene	len	CDR3nt	CDR3aa
.	.	TRBV6-5	TRBJ2-4	14	TGTGCCAGCAGAGATACGTCCCTCAAAAACATTCAGTACTTC	CASRDTSLKNIQYF
.	few	TRBV5-1	TRBJ2-6	19	TGCGCCAGCAGCTTGGAAGGGGTCGGGTTTGGCTCTGGGGCCAACGTCCTGACTTTC	CASSLEGVGFGSGANVLTF
.	few	TRBV18	TRBJ1-4	14	TGTGCCAGCTCACCACCGGCTGTTAATGAAAAACTGTTTTTT	CASSPPAVNEKLFF
TRBD2	.	TRBV20-1	TRBJ2-4	15	TGCAGTGCCTTGACTAGCGGGGGCCCAGGGTTCATTCAGTACTTC	CSALTSGGPGFIQYF
.	many	TRBV4-3	TRBJ1-2	15	TGCGCCAGCAGCCAGGAAGGGACATCCCGAGGTGGCTACACCTTC	CASSQEGTSRGGYTF
TRBD1	few	TRBV5-1	TRBJ2-1	14	TGCGCCAGCAGATCTCAGGGGGCCTACAATGAGCAGTTCTTC	CASRSQGAYNEQFF
.	few	TRBV4-1	TRBJ1-2	14	TGCGCCAGCAGCCAAGAAGGGGAGAGCTATGGCTACACCTTC	CASSQEGESYGYTF
.	.	TRBV5-1	TRBJ2-5	15	TGCGCCAGCAGCTTGGGCGGGACAAAGGAGGAGACCCAGTACTTC	CASSLGGTKEETQYF
.	few	TRBV5-1	TRBJ2-2	13	TGCGCCAGCAGCTTGGGGAGATCCGGGGAGCTGTTTTTT	CASSLGRSGELFF
TRBD2	few	TRBV5-1	TRBJ2-5	15	TGCGCCAGCAGACGGAGCGGGGGGTTGATGGAGACCCAGTACTTC	CASRRSGGLMETQYF
TRBD1	few	TRBV5-1	TRBJ1-6	15	TGCGCCAGCAGCTTAACCACAGGGGTTGGTTCACCCCTCCACTTT	CASSLTTGVGSPLHF
.	.	TRBV28	TRBJ2-3	14	TGTGCCAGCAAAATCGGCCCTCCGGGGGTTACGCAGTATTTT	CASKIGPPGVTQYF
.	many	TRBV27	TRBJ2-1	12	TGTGCCAGCAGTTTATTGGGGCAGGGTGAGTTCTTC	CASSLLGQGEFF
.	few	TRBV5-1	TRBJ1-3	15	TGCGCCAGCAGCTTGGATGGCCCAGGGAAGGACACCATATATTTT	CASSLDGPGKDTIYF
.	few	TRBV6-5	TRBJ1-2	15	TGTGCCAGCAGTTACTCGTTCGGGGGGGGGTATGGCTACACCTTC	CASSYSFGGGYGYTF
.	.	TRBV5-6	TRBJ2-3	15	TGTGCCAGCAGCTCACCATTCTTGGGGGCAGATACGCAGTATTTT	CASSSPFLGADTQYF
.	.	TRBV30	TRBJ1-5	13	TGTGCCTGGAATTTGGAGACCGATCAGCCCCAGCATTTT	CAWNLETDQPQHF
.	few	TRBV20-1	TRBJ2-1	14	TGCAGTGCTAGAGCAGCTTGGGGGCGCGATGAGCAGTTCTTC	CSARAAWGRDEQFF
.	many	TRBV29-1	TRBJ2-3	11	TGCAGCGTTGCCCCCGGGGGGCGTCAGTATTTT	CSVAPGGRQYF
TRBD2	.	TRBV7-3	TRBJ2-3	16	TGTGCCAGCAGCTTAAGGGCTAGCGGGGGCACAGATACGCAGTATTTT	CASSLRASGGTDTQYF
.	once	TRBV5-4	TRBJ2-7	14	TGTGCCAGCAGCTGGAAGGGGTTTCCCTACGAGCAGTACTTC	CASSWKGFPYEQYF
.	.	TRBV6-6	TRBJ1-2	12	TGTGCCAGCAGTGTCGGGGATTATGGCTACACCTTC	CASSVGDYGYTF
.	.	TRBV5-6	TRBJ2-1	11	TGTGCCAGCAGCTCCCTCCATCGGCAGTTCTTC	CASSSLHRQFF
.	.	TRBV7-9	TRBJ1-1	15	TGTGCCAGCAGCTTAGGGGCGGTAATGAACACTGAAGCTTTCTTT	CASSLGAVMNTEAFF
.	few	TRBV5-6	TRBJ2-1	13	TGTGCCAGCAGCCTGGGACGGCCCAATGAGCAGTTCTTC	CASSLGRPNEQFF
.	.	TRBV28	TRBJ2-3	15	TGTGCCAGCAGTTTTCTTGAGGGGGGCACAGATACGCAGTATTTT	CASSFLEGGTDTQYF